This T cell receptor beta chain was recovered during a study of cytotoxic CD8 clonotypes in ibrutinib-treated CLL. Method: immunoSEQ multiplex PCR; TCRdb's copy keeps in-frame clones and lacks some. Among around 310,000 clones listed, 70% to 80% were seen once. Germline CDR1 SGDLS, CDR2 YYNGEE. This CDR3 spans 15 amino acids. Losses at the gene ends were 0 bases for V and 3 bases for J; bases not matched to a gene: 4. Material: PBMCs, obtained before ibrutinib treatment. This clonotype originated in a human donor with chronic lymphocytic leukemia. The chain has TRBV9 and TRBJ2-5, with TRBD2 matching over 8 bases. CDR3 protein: CASSVDAGGEETQYF. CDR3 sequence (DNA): TGTGCCAGCAGCGTAGACGCGGGGGGCGAAGAGACCCAGTACTTC.